This T cell receptor (beta chain) was retrieved from a study of spatial heterogeneity in lung cancer. MiXCR, applied by TCRdb to the 5' RACE reads, yields one record per CDR3 protein. The sample consists of more than 50,000 distinct CDR3 sequences, roughly 6.5% of them appearing once. The germline V and J ends were trimmed by 4 bases and 4 bases, with 15 bases remaining between them. Germline CDR1 reads LGHNA; CDR2 reads YNFKEQ. The CDR3 runs 15 residues. Time point of the sample: sample taken at primary tumor resection. Whole RNA from tumor, nontumor lung or frozen PBMC was sequenced unsorted. The sequence was obtained from a female donor with early-stage non-small cell lung cancer. This chain links TRBV4-2 with TRBJ2-3, with TRBD2 as a possible D gene (5 bases). The sequenced sample was PBMCs, obtained at surgery. The chain's CDR3 is CASSLDGVRSDTQYF. The CDR3 region has the DNA TGTGCCAGCAGCCTCGACGGGGTTAGGTCAGATACGCAGTATTTT.